This is a list of T cell receptor beta chains from one sample in a study of T cells in Graves' hyperthyroidism and ophthalmopathy. TCRdb recomputed calls from the multiplex PCR reads with MiXCR, one row per CDR3 protein. The table shows under 450,000 distinct CDR3 sequences, with about a sixth occurring only once. Material for sequencing was blood. These receptor sequences come from a woman younger than 45 with Graves' hyperthyroidism that later progressed to Graves' ophthalmopathy. The CDR3 runs from the conserved cysteine through the conserved F or W. The D gene is left open where the match is weak. Expanded clones are given a class, and other clones once, few, many or no size at all.

>TRBJ1-1|.|.|TRBV15
TGTGCCACCTCCACAGAGACGAACACTGAAGCTTTCTTT
CATSTETNTEAFF
>TRBJ1-5|few|.|TRBV4-1
TGCGCCAGCAGCCAAGAAGTTGGTGCGGGTAATCAGCCCCAGCATTTT
CASSQEVGAGNQPQHF
>TRBJ1-2|.|TRBD1|TRBV30
TGTGCCTGGAGTGGGACAGGGGGGGACTATGGCTACACCTTC
CAWSGTGGDYGYTF
>TRBJ2-4|.|.|TRBV30
TGTGCCTGGAGGCGGATAGCCAAAAACATTCAGTACTTC
CAWRRIAKNIQYF
>TRBJ2-1|many|.|TRBV19
TGTGCCAGTAGTATAGTTGCGGAGAGCTCCTACAATGAGCAGTTCTTC
CASSIVAESSYNEQFF
>TRBJ2-7|many|.|TRBV20-1
TGCAGTGCGAGAGGGGACGTTAACTACGAGCAGTACTTC
CSARGDVNYEQYF
>TRBJ2-2|many|TRBD1|TRBV6-1
TGTGCCAGCAGCTGGACAGGGGGCAAGAACACCGGGGAGCTGTTTTTT
CASSWTGGKNTGELFF
>TRBJ2-7|many|.|TRBV27
TGTGCCAGCAGTGTAGTCTGGTCACAAGAACGCTCCTACGAGCAGTACTTC
CASSVVWSQERSYEQYF
>TRBJ1-1|many|.|TRBV5-1
TGCGCCAGCAGCTTGGCAGGGAGCACTGAAGCTTTCTTT
CASSLAGSTEAFF
>TRBJ2-3|few|.|TRBV5-4
TGTGCCAGCAGCTTGACAGGGCTGCGTGAAGATACGCAGTATTTT
CASSLTGLREDTQYF
>TRBJ2-5|many|TRBD1|TRBV5-1
TGCGCCAGCAGCCTAACAGGGGGCTTACAAGAGACCCAGTACTTC
CASSLTGGLQETQYF
>TRBJ2-1|many|.|TRBV18
TGTGCCAGCTCTCCCACAGGGCCAGGTGAGCAGTTCTTC
CASSPTGPGEQFF
>TRBJ2-4|many|TRBD2|TRBV2
TGTGCCAGCAGTGTATGGCTAGCGGGAGACATTCAGTACTTC
CASSVWLAGDIQYF
>TRBJ2-1|.|TRBD2|TRBV19
TGTGCCAGTAGTATAAGGACTAGCGGGAGTAATGAGCAGTTCTTC
CASSIRTSGSNEQFF
>TRBJ2-1|.|.|TRBV5-1
TGCGCCAGCAGCTTGACACGCTACGAGCAGTTCTTC
CASSLTRYEQFF
>TRBJ2-1|many|TRBD1|TRBV5-1
TGCGCCAGCAGACCCCTTTTGGGACAGGGGTCCGGTGAGCAGTTCTTC
CASRPLLGQGSGEQFF
>TRBJ1-5|many|.|TRBV5-1
TGCGCCAGTACTTCTCGTGGACAGACAAATCAGCCCCAGCATTTT
CASTSRGQTNQPQHF
>TRBJ2-2|many|TRBD2|TRBV24-1
TGTGCCACCAGCCTTAGCGGGACGAACACCGGGGAGCTGTTTTTT
CATSLSGTNTGELFF
>TRBJ1-3|many|.|TRBV28
TGTGCCAGCAGCCCACAGGGTCCGGCCTCTGGAAACACCATATATTTT
CASSPQGPASGNTIYF
>TRBJ1-3|few|.|TRBV6-1
TGTGCCAGCAGTGGGAGACTTACTGGAAACACCATATATTTT
CASSGRLTGNTIYF
>TRBJ1-1|many|TRBD1|TRBV6-6
TGTGCCAGCAGTTACAGGGGCGGGACAGCTAGGATGAACACTAAAGCTTTCTTT
CASSYRGGTARMNTKAFF
>TRBJ2-7|.|.|TRBV28
TGTGCCAGCAGTCGACACGATTACGAGCAGTACTTC
CASSRHDYEQYF
>TRBJ2-3|.|TRBD2|TRBV6-1
TGTGCCAGCAGTATGGGACTAGCGGGGGGGCCTGACACAGATACGCAGTATTTT
CASSMGLAGGPDTDTQYF
>TRBJ1-4|many|.|TRBV6-2/TRBV6-3
TGTGCCAGCTATGGGGGCCTTGCAACTAATGAAAAACTGTTTTTT
CASYGGLATNEKLFF
>TRBJ1-1|few|TRBD1|TRBV7-6
TGTGCCAGCAGCTCCCGTGGGACAGGGGGGAGCACTGAAGCTTTCTTT
CASSSRGTGGSTEAFF
>TRBJ2-7|many|.|TRBV27
TGTGCCAGCAGTTTACTCCCGGACATCTCCTACGAGCAGTACTTC
CASSLLPDISYEQYF
>TRBJ1-1|many|.|TRBV12-3/TRBV12-4
TGTGCCAGCAGTTTTGGGGGGGCTGAAGCTTTCTTT
CASSFGGAEAFF
>TRBJ1-2|many|TRBD1|TRBV29-1
TGCAGCGGCAGGGGGCTTTATGGCTACACCTTC
CSGRGLYGYTF
>TRBJ1-2|.|.|TRBV28
TGTGCCAGCAGTTCCCCCTACAGGGCAGGAGGCTACGCCTTC
CASSSPYRAGGYAF
>TRBJ2-1|.|TRBD2|TRBV20-1
TGCAGTGCTTCCGGGACTAGCGGGAGCTCCTACAATGAGCAGTTCTTC
CSASGTSGSSYNEQFF
>TRBJ1-1|many|.|TRBV27
TGTGCCAGCAGTTTTTCAGGGAACACTGAAGCTTTCTTT
CASSFSGNTEAFF
>TRBJ2-7|many|.|TRBV28
TGTGCCAGCAGTTTTTTGGGAACAACCTACGAGCAGTACTTC
CASSFLGTTYEQYF
>TRBJ1-5|many|.|TRBV7-8
TGTGCCAGCAGCTCTTCAGACCCCAATCAGCCCCAGCATTTT
CASSSSDPNQPQHF
>TRBJ2-1|.|TRBD2|TRBV6-5
TGTGCCAGCAGCCACTCTGGCGGGAGGGCCTCGGATGAGCAGTTCTTC
CASSHSGGRASDEQFF
>TRBJ1-2|.|TRBD1|TRBV5-1
TGCGCCAGCCGGGGGGTGAAGACAGGGCCCACGGTCGGTGGCTACACCTTC
CASRGVKTGPTVGGYTF
>TRBJ2-7|.|.|TRBV13
TGTGCCAGCAGCACGACACACGGGAGTCCCTACGAGCAGTACTTC
CASSTTHGSPYEQYF
>TRBJ1-2|many|TRBD1|TRBV6-1
TGTGCCAGCAGGATTGAACAGGGGTTGAACTATGGCTACACCTTC
CASRIEQGLNYGYTF
>TRBJ2-7|.|.|TRBV7-8
TGTGCCAGCAGCTTCTATCCGGGAAGCTCCTACGAGCAGTACTTC
CASSFYPGSSYEQYF
>TRBJ2-7|many|.|TRBV15
TGTGCCACCAGCAGATCCCTATCTTCCTACGAGCAGTACTTC
CATSRSLSSYEQYF
>TRBJ1-2|many|.|TRBV24-1
TGTGCCACCAGTGGTTCGGGGGCAGGGTATGGCTACACCTTC
CATSGSGAGYGYTF
>TRBJ2-2|.|TRBD1|TRBV2
TGTGCCAGCGGAAGGGACAGGCTTGACACCGGGGAGCTGTTTTTT
CASGRDRLDTGELFF
>TRBJ2-1|once|TRBD1|TRBV28
TGTGCCAGCAGTTTCCTCGGGACAGGGGGTTACAATGAGCAGTTCTTC
CASSFLGTGGYNEQFF
>TRBJ2-1|.|TRBD2|TRBV5-1
TGCGCCAGCAGCCTAACGCCCGGGGGGGGCAATGAGCAGTTCTTC
CASSLTPGGGNEQFF
>TRBJ1-1|.|.|TRBV28
TGTGCCAGCAGTTTATCACCGGACACTAACACTGAAGCTTTCTTT
CASSLSPDTNTEAFF
>TRBJ1-1|many|TRBD1|TRBV7-9
TGTGCCAGCAGCTCGGCCGGGGGGACAGCCGGCCCGATCTTT
CASSSAGGTAGPIF
>TRBJ1-4|many|.|TRBV28
TGTGCCAGCAGTCCAGGGGAGACGGGCGAAAAACTGTTTTTT
CASSPGETGEKLFF
>TRBJ2-7|many|.|TRBV7-2
TGTGCCAGCAGCTTAAGCCCAGGACATCACGAGCAGTACTTC
CASSLSPGHHEQYF
>TRBJ1-2|many|.|TRBV2
TGTGCCAGCAGTGACGGCCGATACAGCTATGGCTACACCTTC
CASSDGRYSYGYTF
>TRBJ2-1|few|TRBD2|TRBV6-2/TRBV6-3
TGTGCCAGCAGTTACGTAATAGCGGGAGGCTCCTACAATGAGCAGTTCTTC
CASSYVIAGGSYNEQFF
>TRBJ2-1|many|.|TRBV20-1
TGCAGTGCTAGCACTGGGTTCAATGAGCAGTTCTTC
CSASTGFNEQFF
>TRBJ2-7|many|TRBD2|TRBV11-2
TGTGCCAGCAGCTTAGTCGTTAGCGGGGAGACCTACGAGCAGTACTTC
CASSLVVSGETYEQYF
>TRBJ2-7|few|.|TRBV2
TGTGCCAGCAGTTTCGTTCTCGAGCAGTACTTC
CASSFVLEQYF
>TRBJ1-4|many|TRBD1|TRBV2
TGTGCCAGCAGCGGCCCGGGACAGTCTAATGAAAAACTGTTTTTT
CASSGPGQSNEKLFF
>TRBJ2-7|many|TRBD1|TRBV29-1
TGCAGCGTTTTCACAGGGGCTCCCGAGCAGTACTTC
CSVFTGAPEQYF
>TRBJ1-1|few|.|TRBV19
TGTGCCAGCTACACGCGGTGGCAGAAGAACACTGAAGCTTTCTTT
CASYTRWQKNTEAFF
>TRBJ2-5|many|TRBD1|TRBV28
TGTGCCAGCAGCTTTAACAGGGGACGAGAGACCCAGTACTTC
CASSFNRGRETQYF
>TRBJ2-3|.|.|TRBV13
TGTGCCAGCAGCAGCCGGAGGGGGCGAGGAGATACGCAGTATTTT
CASSSRRGRGDTQYF